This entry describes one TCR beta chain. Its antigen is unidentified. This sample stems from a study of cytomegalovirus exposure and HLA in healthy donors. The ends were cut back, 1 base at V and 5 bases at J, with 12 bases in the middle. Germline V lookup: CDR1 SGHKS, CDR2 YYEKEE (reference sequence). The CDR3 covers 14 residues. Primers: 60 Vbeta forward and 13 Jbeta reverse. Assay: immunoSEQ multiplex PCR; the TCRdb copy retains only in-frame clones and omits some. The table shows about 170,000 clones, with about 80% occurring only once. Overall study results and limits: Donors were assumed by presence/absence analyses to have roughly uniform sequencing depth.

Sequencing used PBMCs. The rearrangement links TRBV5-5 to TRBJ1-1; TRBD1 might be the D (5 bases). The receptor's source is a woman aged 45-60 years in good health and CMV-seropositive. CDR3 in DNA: TGTGCCAGCAGCTTGATCACGACAGTTACTGAAGCTTTCTTT. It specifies CASSLITTVTEAFF.